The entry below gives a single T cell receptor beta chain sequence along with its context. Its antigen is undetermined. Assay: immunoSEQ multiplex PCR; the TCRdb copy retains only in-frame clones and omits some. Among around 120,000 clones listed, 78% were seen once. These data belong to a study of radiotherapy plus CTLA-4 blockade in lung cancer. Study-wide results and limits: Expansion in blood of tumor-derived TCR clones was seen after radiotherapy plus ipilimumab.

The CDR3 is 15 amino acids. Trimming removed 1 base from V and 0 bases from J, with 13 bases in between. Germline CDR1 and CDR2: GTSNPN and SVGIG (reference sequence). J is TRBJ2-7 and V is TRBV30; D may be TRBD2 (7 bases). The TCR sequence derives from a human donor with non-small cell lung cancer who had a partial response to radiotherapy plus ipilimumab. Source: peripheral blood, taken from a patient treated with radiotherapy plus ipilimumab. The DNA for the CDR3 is TGTGCCTGGAGTGGTCTGGCGGGGGCCTCCTACGAGCAGTACTTC. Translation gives CAWSGLAGASYEQYF.